A single sample gave rise to the 18 T cell receptor beta chains below, sequenced in a study of shared clonotypes between healthy human individuals. CD45RO-negative, CCR7-positively selected cells formed the naive CD8 fraction, excluding terminally differentiated effector memory CD45RA+ cells. Repertoires were generated with immunoSEQ multiplex PCR, while TCRdb's copy carries only in-frame clones and drops some. The sample includes about 2 million clones, roughly 94% of them seen just once. Material: naive CD8+ T cells sorted from blood. The receptors were gathered from a man aged 18 to 30 in good health.

The rearrangement uses TRBV4-3 and TRBJ1-3; D is uncertain. This CDR3 comprises 16 residues. CDR1 is LGHNA and CDR2 is YSLEER in the germline V gene. V gave up 0 bases and J gave up 0 bases, with 9 bases separating them. The CDR3 sequence: CASSQDPTASGNTIYF. DNA of the CDR3: TGCGCCAGCAGCCAAGATCCGACGGCCTCTGGAAACACCATATATTTT.

V gene TRBV28 combines with J gene TRBJ1-6; TRBD1 is a possible D gene (5 bases). V was trimmed by 4 bases and J by 10 bases, leaving 17 bases between them. The CDR3 spans 15 residues. Germline CDR1 is MDHEN and CDR2 is SYDVKM. CDR3 amino acids: CASSSMAVTGSPLHF. The CDR3 nucleotides read TGTGCCAGCAGTTCCATGGCGGTTACAGGATCACCCCTCCACTTT.

With respect to this clone: Other DNA sequences in the sample encode the same CDR3. This chain connects TRBV27 to TRBJ1-2; D is undetermined. The V end lost 0 bases, the J end lost 3 bases, and 5 bases lay between the germline ends. The CDR3 length is 13 residues. Germline V CDR1 and CDR2: MNHEY, SMNVEV (reference sequence). This chain's CDR3 is CASSLSGYYGYTF. As DNA, the CDR3 is TGTGCCAGCAGTTTATCGGGGTACTATGGCTACACCTTC.

The chain combines TRBV6-6 with TRBJ1-4; D uncertain. V lost 3 bases to trimming and J lost 7 bases, with 12 bases between them. Germline loops: CDR1 MNHNY, CDR2 SVGAGI (reference sequence). This CDR3 has 14 amino acids. The CDR3 here is CASSYTSAAEKLFF. The CDR3 DNA follows: TGTGCCAGCAGTTATACCAGTGCGGCTGAAAAACTGTTTTTT.

The chain employs TRBV27 and TRBJ2-7; 8 bases align to TRBD2. V lost 8 bases to trimming and J lost 4 bases; unmatched junction nucleotides: 7. The CDR3 extends over 13 amino acids. In germline, CDR1 is MNHEY, CDR2 SMNVEV (reference sequence). The CDR3 loop is CASAAGGQYEQYF. The CDR3, as DNA: TGTGCCAGCGCGGCGGGGGGCCAATACGAGCAGTACTTC.

The V and J genes are TRBV4-3 and TRBJ2-7; TRBD2 matches 9 bases. The CDR3 is 16 amino acids. Looked up from germline, CDR1 is LGHNA and CDR2 is YSLEER. The trim removed 1 base at V and 0 bases at J, leaving 4 bases unmatched. The CDR3 here is CASSQGALAGSYEQYF. For the CDR3, the DNA is TGCGCCAGCAGCCAAGGGGCACTAGCGGGCTCCTACGAGCAGTACTTC.

The chain employs TRBV27 and TRBJ1-3; D not certain. Germline V lookup: CDR1 MNHEY, CDR2 SMNVEV (reference sequence). The CDR3 is 17 residues long. V dropped 4 bases and J dropped 0 bases, with 16 bases sitting between them. DNA of the CDR3: TGTGCCAGCAGTTCGACTGACTCCACGATCTCTGGAAACACCATATATTTT. It specifies CASSSTDSTISGNTIYF.

To note about this clone: One junction end does not reproduce the germline sequence, and a read error may be involved. The chain links TRBV7-7 to TRBJ2-2, with 10 bases that match TRBD1. CDR3 size: 18 residues. Germline lookup yields CDR1 SSHAT and CDR2 FNYEAQ (reference sequence). DNA of the CDR3: TGTGCTAGCAGCGTCTCCGGGACAGGGGCTTCGAACACCGGGGAGCTGTTTTTT. The encoded protein is CASSVSGTGASNTGELFF.

This chain links TRBV7-8 with TRBJ1-2; D may be TRBD1 (5 bases). Trimming cost V 0 bases and J 2 bases, with 13 bases left between them. The CDR3 is made up of 16 amino acids. CDR1 SGHVS and CDR2 FQNEAQ come from the germline V gene. CDR3 protein: CASSLALIGGNYGYTF. CDR3 bases: TGTGCCAGCAGCTTAGCGCTAATTGGGGGGAACTATGGCTACACCTTC. The entire variable domain, with the rest obtained from reference TRBV7-8 and TRBJ1-2, is as follows: GAGVSQSPRYKVAKRGQDVALRCDPISGHVSLFWYQQALGQGPEFLTYFQNEAQLDKSGLPSDRFFAERPEGSVSTLKIQRTQQEDSAVYLCASSLALIGGNYGYTFGSGTRLTVV.

This rearrangement joins TRBV28 to TRBJ2-3; no reliable D call. CDR1 and CDR2 from the germline V gene are MDHEN and SYDVKM. The CDR3 has 12 amino acids. V lost 1 base to trimming and J lost 5 bases, with 4 bases between them. The CDR3 is CASSLLRDTQYF. CDR3 in DNA: TGTGCCAGCAGTTTATTGAGAGATACGCAGTATTTT.

This clone has only a few counts. This sample includes further DNA sequences coding for the same CDR3. The rearrangement links TRBV5-1 to TRBJ2-7; TRBD2 agrees at 7 bases. CDR3 length equals 13 residues. CDR1 is SGHRS, CDR2 YFSETQ, per germline. After removal of 0 bases from V and 3 bases from J, the junction contained 0 bases not matched to a gene. In nucleotides, the CDR3 is TGCGCCAGCAGCTTGGGCGGGGGCTACGAGCAGTACTTC. It translates to CASSLGGGYEQYF.

The sample holds one count of this clone. The V and J genes are TRBV19 and TRBJ2-1, with D hard to call. Germline V gene lookup returns CDR1 LNHDA and CDR2 SQIVND (reference sequence). The CDR3 runs to 11 residues. Trimming cost V 5 bases and J 8 bases, with 7 bases left between them. The CDR3 sequence: CASSSAHEQFF. The DNA for the CDR3 is TGTGCCAGTAGTTCAGCCCATGAGCAGTTCTTC.

The chain joins TRBV28 to TRBJ2-3; 14 bases are a match to TRBD2. This CDR3 has 19 amino acids. Germline CDR1 and CDR2: MDHEN and SYDVKM. V lost 5 bases and J lost 3; bases outside the gene matches: 13. CDR3 loop: CASSTGRLAGGPGTDTQYF. The DNA of the CDR3 is TGTGCCAGCAGTACTGGGCGACTAGCGGGGGGGCCCGGGACAGATACGCAGTATTTT. The full variable domain, completed using reference TRBV28 and TRBJ2-3, is DVKVTQSSRYLVKRTGEKVFLECVQDMDHENMFWYRQDPGLGLRLIYFSYDVKMKEKGDIPEGYSVSREKKERFSLILESASTNQTSMYLCASSTGRLAGGPGTDTQYFGPGTRLTVL.

With respect to this clone: In the same sample, other DNA sequences code for this CDR3. V usage is TRBV4-1 and J usage is TRBJ1-5; D may be TRBD1 (5 bases). Germline lookup yields CDR1 MGHRA and CDR2 YSYEKL. The CDR3 covers 15 residues. Trimming removed 1 base at V and 2 bases at J, with 9 bases between. This CDR3 reads CASSQGGGGNQPQHF. DNA of the CDR3: TGCGCCAGCAGCCAAGGGGGGGGTGGCAATCAGCCCCAGCATTTT.

The chain joins TRBV7-9 to TRBJ1-1; D is perhaps TRBD1 (5 bases). Germline CDR1 reads SEHNR; CDR2 reads FQNEAQ (reference sequence). V was cut by 5 bases and J by 3 bases, with 10 bases left in between. The CDR3 sequence is 13 residues long. The CDR3 spells CASSPRDYTEAFF. The CDR3 region has the DNA TGTGCCAGCAGCCCCCGGGACTACACTGAAGCTTTCTTT. The full variable domain, rest sourced from reference TRBV7-9 and TRBJ1-1, is DTGVSQNPRHKITKRGQNVTFRCDPISEHNRLYWYRQTLGQGPEFLTYFQNEAQLEKSRLLSDRFSAERPKGSFSTLEIQRTEQGDSAMYLCASSPRDYTEAFFGQGTRLTVV.

In the case of this clone: The sample holds other DNA sequences that translate to the same CDR3. This chain joins TRBV19 and TRBJ2-3; D is ambiguous. The V gene's germline CDR1 is LNHDA and CDR2 SQIVND (reference sequence). CDR3 length equals 13 residues. Between the trimmed V and J ends, which lost 3 bases and 2 bases, there was a span of 6 bases. Written as DNA, the CDR3 is TGTGCCAGTAGTATCCCGGACACAGATACGCAGTATTTT. Its translation: CASSIPDTDTQYF.

Remarks on this clone: At the DNA level, this CDR3 is encoded by other sequences in the same sample as well. V and J are TRBV7-9 and TRBJ2-5, with D possibly matching TRBD2 (6 bases). V was cut by 6 bases and J by 5 bases, with 7 bases left in between. Germline V gene sequence: CDR1 SEHNR, CDR2 FQNEAQ (reference sequence). This CDR3 spans 11 amino acids. CDR3 bases: TGTGCCAGCAGTGGGGGGGAGACCCAGTACTTC. This encodes CASSGGETQYF.

This sequence joins TRBV30 and TRBJ2-6; D is tentatively TRBD1 or TRBD2 (5 bases each). Germline CDR1 and CDR2: GTSNPN and SVGIG (reference sequence). V was trimmed by 5 bases and J by 1 base, leaving 12 bases between them. This CDR3 has 15 amino acids. CDR3 residues: CAWEGQGSGANVLTF. The CDR3 DNA follows: TGTGCCTGGGAGGGGCAGGGATCTGGGGCCAACGTCCTGACTTTC.